Described below is a single T cell receptor beta chain sequence and its context. The memory gate held CD4+ cells that were not CD45RA+CCR7+CD95- naive cells, over 98% pure. Positive selection with CD4 and CD14 microbeads isolated CD4+ T cells and monocytes. Clones were sequenced by immunoSEQ multiplex PCR, and TCRdb holds only the in-frame ones, with some missing. Found here are 25,000 to 35,000 clones, approximately 80% of them singletons; the top ten hold around 1.7%. The sample belongs to a study of human CD4 T cells and Enterobacteriaceae. This CDR3 contains 16 residues. The junction had 11 bases not matched to a gene; V was cut back by 4 bases and J by 3 bases. Germline V gene data show CDR1 as SGHRS and CDR2 as YFSETQ.

V usage is TRBV5-1 and J usage is TRBJ2-7; TRBD1 agrees at 9 bases. Sequencing was carried out using memory CD4+ T cells from blood. This receptor was taken from a human donor in good health. The CDR3 DNA sequence: TGCGCCAGCAGCCCGGATCGGGGACAGGGATACTACGAGCAGTACTTC. The encoded protein is CASSPDRGQGYYEQYF.